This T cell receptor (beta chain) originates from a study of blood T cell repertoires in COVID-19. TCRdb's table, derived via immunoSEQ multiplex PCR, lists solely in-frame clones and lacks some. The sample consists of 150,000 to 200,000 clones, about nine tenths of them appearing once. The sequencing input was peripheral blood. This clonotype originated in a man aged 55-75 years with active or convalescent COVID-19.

The CDR3 coding sequence is TGTGCCAGCAGTGAACCCGGGTATAATTCACCCCTCCACTTT. This translates into CASSEPGYNSPLHF. The chain couples TRBV2 to TRBJ1-6; D remains unclear. V was clipped by 2 bases and J by 4 bases, with 6 bases between them. There are 14 residues in the CDR3. Per germline, CDR1 SNHLY and CDR2 FYNNEI.